Listed here is a single T cell receptor (beta chain). What it recognizes is unknown. This entry comes from a study of T cell repertoires in cytomegalovirus infection. Background on the study: Well-studied HLA-B-restricted epitopes and recently identified HLA-C-restricted epitopes of CMV were both used in the study. Study-wide results and limits: It was HLA-C-restricted CMV-specific TCR beta clonotypes that dominated the response ex vivo.

One entry per CDR3 protein results from TCRdb running MiXCR on the reads. The table includes hundreds of thousands of distinct CDR3 sequences, around 32% detected once. With 3 bases removed from V and 8 bases from J, the gap between germline ends came to 25 bases. CDR3 size: 17 residues. Germline CDR1 MDHEN, CDR2 SYDVKM. This sample comprised cultured PBMCs, obtained from culture after CMV antigen stimulation. This sequence joins TRBV28 and TRBJ1-2; no firm D call. The TCR sequence derives from a human donor in good health (CMV status not recorded). Some clones in this sample may be carry-over from other donors' samples. As DNA, the CDR3 is TGTGCCAGCAGTTTTGAGACCAGGACTCTTGCTCCGAGGGGCTACACCTTC. This codes for CASSFETRTLAPRGYTF.